This paragraph covers one T cell receptor beta chain sequence. The data belong to a study of T cell changes during pregnancy in multiple sclerosis. The CDR3 consists of 17 residues. Trimming removed 5 bases from V and 1 base from J; junction bases left unmatched: 13. Per the germline V gene, CDR1 is SGHTA and CDR2 is FQGNSA. Produced via immunoSEQ multiplex PCR; TCRdb's table is partial and in-frame only. Of roughly 49,000 clones listed, 92% are singletons. Sequences were derived from peripheral blood, sampled after pregnancy. The source of this sequence is a female donor with multiple sclerosis, enrolled in a pregnancy study. The rearrangement uses TRBV7-2 and TRBJ1-2, with 7 nucleotides matching TRBD1. The CDR3 protein is CASSLRLTGSNNYGYTF. CDR3 coding DNA: TGTGCCAGCAGCCTACGTCTGACAGGGAGTAATAACTATGGCTACACCTTC.